What follows are 20 T cell receptor beta chains derived from one specimen sequenced in a study of T cell responses to AZD1222 COVID-19 vaccine. Profiled with immunoSEQ multiplex PCR; TCRdb holds only in-frame clones, not every one. The data contain approximately 130,000 clones, about 89% of them singletons. The sequencing here drew on peripheral blood, taken on day 0 of AZD1222 vaccination. These receptor sequences come from an adult in good health.

J is TRBJ1-1 and V is TRBV5-4; D gene ambiguous. This CDR3 contains 14 residues. V dropped 2 bases and J dropped 2 bases, with 10 bases sitting between them. Germline V lookup: CDR1 SGHNT, CDR2 YYREEE (reference sequence). CDR3 sequence (DNA): TGTGCCAGCAGCTTCGGCGGAACTAACACTGAAGCTTTCTTT. It encodes CASSFGGTNTEAFF.

The CDR3: CATNLGQGKPQHF. CDR3 nucleotides: TGTGCCACCAATCTTGGGCAGGGGAAGCCCCAGCATTTT. The rearrangement uses TRBV6-5 and TRBJ1-5, with D possibly TRBD1 on 6 matching bases. The CDR3 spans 13 residues. V lost 10 bases to trimming and J lost 8 bases, with 18 bases between them. Germline CDR1 and CDR2: MNHEY and SVGAGI.

V and J are TRBV18 and TRBJ2-2, with no clear D. There are 13 residues in the CDR3. Per germline, CDR1 KGHSH and CDR2 LQKENI. Trimming cost V 9 bases and J 4 bases, with 12 bases left between them. DNA of the CDR3: TGTGCCAGTCACGGTCCCTCCACCGGGGAGCTGTTTTTT. Its protein product is CASHGPSTGELFF.

V gene TRBV15 combines with J gene TRBJ1-2; 7 bases are a match to TRBD1. The CDR3 spans 12 residues. Germline CDR1 and CDR2: LNHNV and YYDKDF (reference sequence). With 3 bases clipped from V and 7 bases from J, the junction kept 2 bases outside the gene matches. The CDR3 is CATSSDRVGYTF. DNA of the CDR3: TGTGCCACCAGCAGCGACAGGGTTGGCTACACCTTC.

In its sample, this clone was seen once. The J gene is TRBJ2-1, the V gene TRBV30, with a tentative D call TRBD2 (5 bases). The length of the CDR3 is 13 residues. Germline CDR1 GTSNPN, CDR2 SVGIG (reference sequence). Trimming took off 7 bases at V and 8 bases at J, with 18 bases between the two ends. The CDR3 sequence: CASSLGEADEQFF. As DNA, the CDR3 is TGTGCCTCGTCGCTGGGAGAGGCCGATGAGCAGTTCTTC.

The V and J genes are TRBV15 and TRBJ2-4; D uncertain. Germline CDR1 reads LNHNV; CDR2 reads YYDKDF (reference sequence). CDR3 length: 15 residues. Deletions cut 5 bases from V and 0 bases from J, with 11 bases between. The CDR3 spells CATSLDELAKNIQYF. The CDR3 nucleotides are TGTGCCACCAGCCTGGACGAGTTAGCCAAAAACATTCAGTACTTC.

The V gene is TRBV29-1, the J gene TRBJ2-3, with D possibly TRBD2 on 6 matching bases. The CDR3 runs to 13 residues. V lost 6 bases, J lost 0 bases, and 10 bases lay in between. From germline, CDR1 is SQVTM and CDR2 ANQGSEA. CDR3 sequence: CSVSGSSTDTQYF. In DNA form, the CDR3 reads TGCAGCGTAAGCGGGTCTAGCACAGATACGCAGTATTTT.

This rearrangement joins TRBV27 to TRBJ2-1, with 8 bases fitting TRBD2. The CDR3 contains 15 residues. The trim removed 0 bases at V and 7 bases at J, leaving 5 bases unmatched. Germline lookup yields CDR1 MNHEY and CDR2 SMNVEV (reference sequence). The CDR3 DNA is TGTGCCAGCAGTTTATCGCTTGCTAGCGGGAATGAGCAGTTCTTC. Its protein product is CASSLSLASGNEQFF.

This clone was seen just once. The chain is built from TRBV27 and TRBJ1-2; a possible D gene is TRBD1 (5 bases). CDR3 size: 13 residues. V lost 3 bases and J 8 bases, leaving 13 bases between the germline ends. Germline values: CDR1 MNHEY, CDR2 SMNVEV (reference sequence). The CDR3 loop reads CASSFSGAGGYTF. CDR3 nucleotide sequence: TGTGCCAGCAGTTTCTCTGGGGCGGGAGGCTACACCTTC.

V is TRBV13 and J is TRBJ1-2; the D gene is possibly TRBD1 (5 bases). Germline V gene sequence: CDR1 PRHDT, CDR2 FYEKMQ (reference sequence). The CDR3 length is 13 residues. Trimming left V 1 base short and J 7 bases short, with 10 bases between. The CDR3 DNA sequence: TGTGCCAGCAGCTTAGCAGGGAGCTCTGGCTACACCTTC. Its protein product is CASSLAGSSGYTF.

The chain is built from TRBV18 and TRBJ2-7; a weak D match, TRBD1 (6 bases). This CDR3 has 13 amino acids. Germline assignment: CDR1 KGHSH and CDR2 LQKENI. The V end was cut by 9 bases, the J end by 3 bases, with 15 bases between. Here the CDR3 reads CASSGDPYYEQYF. CDR3 bases: TGTGCCAGTTCAGGGGACCCCTACTACGAGCAGTACTTC. Supplemented by reference TRBV18 and TRBJ2-7, the full variable domain reads NAGVMQNPRHLVRRRGQEARLRCSPMKGHSHVYWYRQLPEEGLKFMVYLQKENIIDESGMPKERFSAEFPKEGPSILRIQQVVRGDSAAYFCASSGDPYYEQYFGPGTRLTVT.

The CDR3 spells CASSSKQGSEQYF. CDR3 bases: TGTGCCAGCAGCTCCAAACAGGGGTCCGAGCAGTACTTC. V and J are TRBV7-8 and TRBJ2-7, with 7 nucleotides matching TRBD1. In germline, CDR1 is SGHVS, CDR2 FQNEAQ. With V trimmed by 4 bases and J by 6 bases, 6 bases remained unmatched. This CDR3 has 13 residues.

CDR3 nucleotide sequence: TGCAGCGCCAGGGTTCCAGGAGTTTCACGACACACCATATATTTT. Amino acid sequence: CSARVPGVSRHTIYF. The rearrangement joins TRBV29-1 to TRBJ1-3, with D maybe TRBD1 (5 bases). CDR3 length equals 15 residues. V was shortened by 7 bases and J by 8 bases, with 24 bases between the two germline ends. Germline V gene sequence: CDR1 SQVTM, CDR2 ANQGSEA.

The gene calls are TRBV30 and TRBJ2-6, with TRBD1 identical over 7 bases. Germline CDR1 is GTSNPN and CDR2 is SVGIG (reference sequence). With V trimmed by 2 bases and J by 3 bases, 16 bases remained unmatched. The CDR3 is 19 residues long. The CDR3 is CAWSKTRSTGSGGANVLTF. The CDR3 DNA reads as TGTGCCTGGAGTAAAACAAGGTCGACAGGGTCTGGTGGGGCCAACGTCCTGACTTTC.

The chain employs TRBV9 and TRBJ1-1; no clear D. V was cut by 3 bases and J by 4 bases, with 10 bases left in between. Germline CDR1 is SGDLS and CDR2 is YYNGEE. This CDR3 region has 13 residues. The chain's CDR3 is CASSGQLSTEAFF. In nucleotides, the CDR3 is TGTGCCAGCAGCGGGCAGTTGAGCACTGAAGCTTTCTTT.

The V gene is TRBV9, the J gene TRBJ2-5; D gene ambiguous. V lost 0 bases and J lost 4, with 16 bases in between. CDR1 and CDR2 from the germline V gene are SGDLS and YYNGEE. The CDR3 runs 16 residues. This CDR3 is CASSVGSVDVGETQYF. CDR3 in DNA: TGTGCCAGCAGCGTAGGTTCCGTTGATGTGGGAGAGACCCAGTACTTC.

The chain links TRBV29-1 to TRBJ2-3; 7 bases map to TRBD2. The CDR3 consists of 13 residues. Trimming took 5 bases from V and 2 from J; bases not matched to a gene: 4. CDR1 and CDR2 from the germline V gene are SQVTM and ANQGSEA. As DNA, the CDR3 is TGCAGCGTTCCGGGACTATACACAGATACGCAGTATTTT. Residues: CSVPGLYTDTQYF.

DNA of the CDR3: TGTGCCAGCAGCTCCTTAAATCCTGGGGCCAACGTCCTGACTTTC. Its translation: CASSSLNPGANVLTF. The chain has TRBV7-3 and TRBJ2-6; D remains unclear. Looked up from germline, CDR1 is SGHTA and CDR2 is FQGTGA. Trimming stripped 4 bases from V and 2 bases from J, with 9 bases between. The CDR3 has 15 amino acids. Combining the CDR3 with reference TRBV7-3 and TRBJ2-6 gives the whole variable domain GAGVSQTPSNKVTEKGKYVELRCDPISGHTALYWYRQSLGQGPEFLIYFQGTGAADDSGLPNDRFFAVRPEGSVSTLKIQRTERGDSAVYLCASSSLNPGANVLTFGAGSRLTVL.

As DNA, the CDR3 is TGTGCCAGCAGTTTTGGGGGTCCCAATCAGCCCCAGCATTTT. This gives the protein CASSFGGPNQPQHF. J is TRBJ1-5 and V is TRBV6-5; D is perhaps TRBD1 (5 bases). Trimming pared 4 bases from V and 3 bases from J, leaving 10 bases between. The CDR3 is 14 amino acids. Germline assignment: CDR1 MNHEY and CDR2 SVGAGI.

The J gene is TRBJ1-2, the V gene TRBV7-2; D perhaps matches TRBD1 (5 bases). The CDR3 has 16 residues. CDR1 and CDR2 from the germline V gene are SGHTA and FQGNSA. Deletions cut 5 bases from V and 4 bases from J, with 20 bases between. The CDR3 sequence: CASSQDRTRVSYGYTF. As DNA, the CDR3 is TGTGCCAGCAGCCAAGACCGGACACGAGTATCCTATGGCTACACCTTC.